Sequencing of this T cell receptor (beta chain) was carried out in a study of cytomegalovirus exposure and HLA in healthy donors. Study-level results: Later, an analysis showed that TCR beta chains associated with HLA were more clonally expanded than others that were equally common. Later genetic work tied a missense DCLRE1C variant to beta-chain V and J trimming.

The primer mix had 60 Vbeta and 13 Jbeta primers. Assay used: immunoSEQ multiplex PCR; TCRdb lists only in-frame clones, some missing. The sample is made up of 50,000 or so clones, and the top ten hold 6% to 7% of it. Germline trimming cut 1 base from V and 2 bases from J; bases unmatched to any gene: 10. From germline, CDR1 is MNHNS and CDR2 SASEGT. This CDR3 comprises 17 residues. Concerning this clone itself: Its antigen is unidentified.

This sequence joins TRBV6-1 and TRBJ2-7; 8 positions agree with TRBD1. The sample taken for sequencing was PBMCs. The receptor was derived from a woman in her 40s in good health and CMV-seronegative. For the CDR3, the DNA is TGTGCCAGCAGTGAAGATCGAGGACAGGGCTATCCCTACGAGCAGTACTTC. Protein sequence: CASSEDRGQGYPYEQYF.